This T cell receptor (beta chain) was identified in a study of identical twins. The sample holds many counts of this clonotype. TCRdb fed the 5' RACE reads into MiXCR, producing one record per CDR3 protein. The table has 410,000 or so distinct CDR3 sequences, 15% to 20% seen once. V was shortened by 5 bases and J by 6 bases, with 17 bases between the two germline ends. CDR3 length equals 14 residues. The receptor was derived from a man aged 50-60 years in good health. The chain joins TRBV12-3 or TRBV12-4 to TRBJ2-7; D gene uncertain. The sample consisted of naive T cells sorted from blood. CDR3 bases: TGTGCCAGCAGTCCCACCGGCCCGAATGTCGAGCAGTACTTC. This encodes CASSPTGPNVEQYF.